This T cell receptor (beta chain) was identified during a study of low-dose radiotherapy and immunotherapy resistance in tumors. CDR3 length: 11 amino acids. Germline V gene lookup returns CDR1 SNHLY and CDR2 FYNNEI. Trimming removed 4 bases from V and 11 bases from J, with 9 bases in between. With TRAV- and TRBV-specific primers, first-strand cDNA was made, covering the alpha and beta chains. Both a constant-region primer and a V-primer adapter served to amplify TCRs across around 20 PCR cycles. mRNA isolates were amplified via in vitro transcription. TCRdb called the reads again in MiXCR, with one record for every CDR3 protein. In the table there are fewer than 7,500 distinct CDR3 sequences, roughly 88% of which are singletons.

V is TRBV2 and J is TRBJ1-5; TRBD1 might be the D (5 bases). The sequence came from a human donor with advanced metastatic prostate, ovarian, gallbladder or colorectal cancer (not recorded which). This table probably holds off-target reads from a library built for another chain. The CDR3 loop is CASSGGGAQHF. CDR3 nucleotides: TGTGCCAGCAGTGGGGGGGGGGCCCAGCATTTT.